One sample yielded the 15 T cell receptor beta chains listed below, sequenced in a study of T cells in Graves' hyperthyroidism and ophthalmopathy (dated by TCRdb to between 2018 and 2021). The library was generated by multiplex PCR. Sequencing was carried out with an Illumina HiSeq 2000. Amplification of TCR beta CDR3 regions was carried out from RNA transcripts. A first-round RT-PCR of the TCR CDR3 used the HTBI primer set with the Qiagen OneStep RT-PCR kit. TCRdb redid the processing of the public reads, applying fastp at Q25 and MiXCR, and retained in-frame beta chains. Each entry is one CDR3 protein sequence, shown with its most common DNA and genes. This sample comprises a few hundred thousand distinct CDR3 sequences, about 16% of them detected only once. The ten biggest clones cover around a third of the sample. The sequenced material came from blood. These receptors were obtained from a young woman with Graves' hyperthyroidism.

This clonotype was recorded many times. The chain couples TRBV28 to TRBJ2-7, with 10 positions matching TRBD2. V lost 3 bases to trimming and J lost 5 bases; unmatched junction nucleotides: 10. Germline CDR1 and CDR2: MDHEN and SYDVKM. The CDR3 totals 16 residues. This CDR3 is CASSLHSGRFGDEQYF. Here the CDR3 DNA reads TGTGCCAGCAGTTTGCATAGCGGGAGGTTTGGGGACGAGCAGTACTTC.

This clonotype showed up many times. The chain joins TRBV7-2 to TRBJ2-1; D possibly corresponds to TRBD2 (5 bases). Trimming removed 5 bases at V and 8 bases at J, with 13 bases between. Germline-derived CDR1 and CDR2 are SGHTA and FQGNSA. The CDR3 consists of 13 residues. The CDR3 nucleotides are TGTGCCAGCAGCCGGAGGCGACTTTATGAGCAGTTCTTC. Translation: CASSRRRLYEQFF.

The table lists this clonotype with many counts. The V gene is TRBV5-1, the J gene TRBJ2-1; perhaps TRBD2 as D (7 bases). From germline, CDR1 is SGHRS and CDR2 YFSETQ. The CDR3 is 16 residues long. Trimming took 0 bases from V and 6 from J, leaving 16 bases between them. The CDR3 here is CASSLVGGGPGNEQFF. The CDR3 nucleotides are TGCGCCAGCAGCTTGGTAGGGGGAGGGCCCGGCAATGAGCAGTTCTTC. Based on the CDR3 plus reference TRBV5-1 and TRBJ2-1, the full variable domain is KAGVTQTPRYLIKTRGQQVTLSCSPISGHRSVSWYQQTPGQGLQFLFEYFSETQRNKGNFPGRFSGRQFSNSRSEMNVSTLELGDSALYLCASSLVGGGPGNEQFFGPGTRLTVL.

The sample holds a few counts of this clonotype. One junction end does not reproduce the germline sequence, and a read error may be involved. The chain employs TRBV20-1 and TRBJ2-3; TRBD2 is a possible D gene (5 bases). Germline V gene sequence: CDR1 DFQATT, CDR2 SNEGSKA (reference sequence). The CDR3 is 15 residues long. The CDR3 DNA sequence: TGCAGTGCTAAAAGGGCATCCCCTAGCACAGATGCGCAGTATTTT. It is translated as CSAKRASPSTDAQYF.

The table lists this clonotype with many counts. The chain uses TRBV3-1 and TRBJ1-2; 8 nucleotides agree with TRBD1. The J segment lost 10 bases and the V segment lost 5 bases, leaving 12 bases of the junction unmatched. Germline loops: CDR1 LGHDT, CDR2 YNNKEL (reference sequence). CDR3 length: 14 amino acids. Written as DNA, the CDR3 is TGTGCCAGCAGCGGCGAGACAGGGGTTCGTGCCTACACCTTC. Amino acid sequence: CASSGETGVRAYTF.

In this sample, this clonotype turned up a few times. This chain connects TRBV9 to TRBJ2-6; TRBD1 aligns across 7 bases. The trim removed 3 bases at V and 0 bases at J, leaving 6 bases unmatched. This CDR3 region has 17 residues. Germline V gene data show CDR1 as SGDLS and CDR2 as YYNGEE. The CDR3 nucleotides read TGTGCCAGCAGCGAGTGGGACAGCCTCTCTGGGGCCAACGTCCTGACTTTC. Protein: CASSEWDSLSGANVLTF.

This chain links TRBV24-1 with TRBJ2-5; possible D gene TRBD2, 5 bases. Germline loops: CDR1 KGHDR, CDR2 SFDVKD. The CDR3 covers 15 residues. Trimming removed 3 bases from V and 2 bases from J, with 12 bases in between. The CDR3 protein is CATSDRTGYQETQYF. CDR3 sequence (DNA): TGTGCCACCAGTGATCGGACTGGATATCAAGAGACCCAGTACTTC.

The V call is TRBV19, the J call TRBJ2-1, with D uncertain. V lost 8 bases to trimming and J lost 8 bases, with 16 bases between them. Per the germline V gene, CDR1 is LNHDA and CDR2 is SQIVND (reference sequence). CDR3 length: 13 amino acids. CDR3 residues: CASRWKGSYEQFF. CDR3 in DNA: TGTGCCAGTCGGTGGAAGGGAAGTTATGAGCAGTTCTTC.

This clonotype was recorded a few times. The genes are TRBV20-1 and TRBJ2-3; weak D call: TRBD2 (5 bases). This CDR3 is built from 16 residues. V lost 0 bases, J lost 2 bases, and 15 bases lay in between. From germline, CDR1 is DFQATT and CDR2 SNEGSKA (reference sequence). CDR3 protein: CSARDSKRIITDTQYF. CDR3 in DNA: TGCAGTGCTAGAGATTCGAAGCGGATCATCACAGATACGCAGTATTTT.

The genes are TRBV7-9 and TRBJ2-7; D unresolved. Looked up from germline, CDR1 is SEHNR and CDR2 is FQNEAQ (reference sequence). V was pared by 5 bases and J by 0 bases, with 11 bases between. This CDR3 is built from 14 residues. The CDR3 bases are TGTGCCAGCAGCGCCCCAGTTAGCTCCTACGAGCAGTACTTC. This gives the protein CASSAPVSSYEQYF.

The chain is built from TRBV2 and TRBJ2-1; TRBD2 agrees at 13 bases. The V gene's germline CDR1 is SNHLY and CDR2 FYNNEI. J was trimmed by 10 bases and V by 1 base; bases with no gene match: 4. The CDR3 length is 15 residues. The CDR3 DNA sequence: TGTGCCAGCAGTGAAGGGGGACTAGCGGGACTCGAGCAGTTCTTC. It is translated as CASSEGGLAGLEQFF.

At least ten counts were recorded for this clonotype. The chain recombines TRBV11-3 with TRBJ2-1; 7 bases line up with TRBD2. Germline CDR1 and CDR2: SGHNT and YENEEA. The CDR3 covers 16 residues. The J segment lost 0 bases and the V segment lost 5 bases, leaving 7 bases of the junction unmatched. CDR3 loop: CASSLRGGSSYNEQFF. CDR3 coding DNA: TGTGCCAGCAGCCTTCGGGGCGGGAGCTCCTACAATGAGCAGTTCTTC.

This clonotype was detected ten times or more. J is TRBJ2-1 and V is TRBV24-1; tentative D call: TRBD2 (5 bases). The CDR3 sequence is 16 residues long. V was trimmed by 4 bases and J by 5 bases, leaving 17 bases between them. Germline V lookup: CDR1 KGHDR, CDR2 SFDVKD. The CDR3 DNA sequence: TGTGCCACCAGTGACCTGCAAGGACTTCGGGACAATGAGCAGTTCTTC. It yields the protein CATSDLQGLRDNEQFF.

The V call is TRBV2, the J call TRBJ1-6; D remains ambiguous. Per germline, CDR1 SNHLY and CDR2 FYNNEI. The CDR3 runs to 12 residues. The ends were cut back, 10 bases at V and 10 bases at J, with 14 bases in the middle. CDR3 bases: TGTGCCAAAAAGGGCCCGGGGTCACCCCTCCACTTT. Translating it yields CAKKGPGSPLHF.

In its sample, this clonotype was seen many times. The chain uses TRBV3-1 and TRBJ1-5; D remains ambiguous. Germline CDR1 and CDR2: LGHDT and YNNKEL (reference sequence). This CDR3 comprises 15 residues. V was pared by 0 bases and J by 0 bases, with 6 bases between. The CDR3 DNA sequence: TGTGCCAGCAGCCAAGAGAGTAATAGCAATCAGCCCCAGCATTTT. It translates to CASSQESNSNQPQHF.